Listed below are T cell receptor beta chains from one sample, sequenced in a study of T cells in Graves' hyperthyroidism and ophthalmopathy. TCRdb analysed the multiplex PCR reads with MiXCR anew, one entry per CDR3 protein. Among 300,000 to 450,000 distinct CDR3 sequences listed, 14% were seen once. The sample was blood. The source is a woman in her fifties or sixties with Graves' hyperthyroidism. Both conserved end residues are part of each CDR3. D genes are given only for firm matches. Part of the rows lack a size; the others show once, few, many or a class for expanded clones.

clone_size j_call v_call d_call cdr3_nt cdr3_aa
few TRBJ2-1 TRBV18 - TGTGCCAGCTCTAGAGGACAGCCCCCTTACAATGAGCAGTTCTTC CASSRGQPPYNEQFF
many TRBJ1-5 TRBV2 - TGTGCCAGCAGGGAAGGTCCAGGGATGGTTCAGCCCCAGCATTTT CASREGPGMVQPQHF
- TRBJ1-2 TRBV11-3 TRBD1 TGTGCCAGCAGCTCAAGGGGGCGTCAAGGCTACACCTTC CASSSRGRQGYTF
few TRBJ1-2 TRBV19 TRBD1 TGTGCCAGCCGCCCCCCCTACTTCGGACAGGGGGCAGGTGGCTACACCTTC CASRPPYFGQGAGGYTF
few TRBJ2-5 TRBV9 - TGTGCCAGCAGCGTCGGGACACATAATAAGGAGACCCAGTACTTC CASSVGTHNKETQYF
few TRBJ1-5 TRBV28 - TGTGCCAGCAGTTTACATGGTCCAGGGGCCCAGCATTTT CASSLHGPGAQHF
many TRBJ1-5 TRBV24-1 - TGTGCCACCAGTGACCACCAGGGTACTCAGCCCCAGCATTTT CATSDHQGTQPQHF
- TRBJ2-2 TRBV28 TRBD1 TGTGCCAGCGGTACCGGGACAGGGCCTCCCGGGGAGCTGTTTTTT CASGTGTGPPGELFF
few TRBJ2-1 TRBV5-1 - TGCGCCAGCAAAAGGGCACCCTCCTACAATGAGCAGTTCTTC CASKRAPSYNEQFF
many TRBJ2-3 TRBV20-1 TRBD1 TGCAGTGCTAACGCTAACAGGGGGCGGACAGATACGCAGTATTTT CSANANRGRTDTQYF
few TRBJ2-1 TRBV3-1 TRBD2 TGTGCCAGCAGCCAAGAGGACGGGAGGGAGTACAATGAGCAGTTCTTC CASSQEDGREYNEQFF
many TRBJ1-2 TRBV3-1 TRBD1 TGTGCCAGCAGCCCACGGAGGGGGCTTAACTATGGCTACACCTTC CASSPRRGLNYGYTF
few TRBJ2-2 TRBV6-5 TRBD2 TGTGCCAGCAGTTACGGGACTAGCGGTAACACCGGGGAGCTGTTTTTT CASSYGTSGNTGELFF
many TRBJ1-2 TRBV12-3/TRBV12-4 - TGTGCCAGCAGCCCTAAGGGTAGGGGGGCCTTCTATGGCTACACCTTC CASSPKGRGAFYGYTF
few TRBJ2-7 TRBV15 TRBD2 TGTGCCACCAGCAGAGCACCTTCTAGCGGGAACACCGAGCAGTACTTC CATSRAPSSGNTEQYF
many TRBJ1-2 TRBV7-9 - TGTGCCAGCAGCTTAGAGGCAGGAAGGGGCTACACCTTC CASSLEAGRGYTF
few TRBJ2-2 TRBV6-5 - TGTGCCAGCAGTTACCGCCGGGGGACCGGGAAGCTGTTTTTT CASSYRRGTGKLFF
many TRBJ2-7 TRBV20-1 - TGCAGTGCTAGAGATGGGCGAAAAGCCTACGAGCAGTACTTC CSARDGRKAYEQYF
few TRBJ2-1 TRBV9 - TGTGCCAGCAGCGTAGAAGCAGGGTGGGGCTCCTACAATGAGCAGTTCTTC CASSVEAGWGSYNEQFF
- TRBJ2-5 TRBV29-1 - TGCAGCGTTGAATACGAGGTTTCCGAGACCCAGTACTTC CSVEYEVSETQYF
many TRBJ2-2 TRBV3-1 - TGTGCCAGCAGCCCCAAAACCGGGGAGCTGTTTTTT CASSPKTGELFF
many TRBJ2-2 TRBV9 - TGTGCCAGCAGCGTAGGCGTGGAGGGGGCGACCACCGGGGAGCTGTTTTTT CASSVGVEGATTGELFF
- TRBJ2-7 TRBV29-1 TRBD1 TGCAGCGCTAGGGACAGGGAGGAGTACGAGCAGTACTTC CSARDREEYEQYF
many TRBJ1-3 TRBV2 - TGTGCCAGCAGTAATGGGCAGGTTAACACCATATATTTT CASSNGQVNTIYF
many TRBJ2-5 TRBV20-1 TRBD2 TGCAGCCCGGTTAGCGGGACCAAAGAGACCCAGTACTTC CSPVSGTKETQYF
- TRBJ2-1 TRBV19 TRBD2 TGTGCCAGTAGACATAGCGGGAGCCTGAATGAGCAGTTCTTC CASRHSGSLNEQFF
few TRBJ1-5 TRBV19 - TGTGCCAGTAGTATAGGGTTGCTGGGCAATCAGCCCCAGCATTTT CASSIGLLGNQPQHF
few TRBJ2-1 TRBV5-1 - TGCGCCAGCAGCTTGGGGGCGGGCGAATACAATGAGCAGTTCTTC CASSLGAGEYNEQFF
few TRBJ1-1 TRBV19 TRBD1 TGTGCCAGTAGGATCGGACAGGGGGCGAGCACTGAAGCTTTCTTT CASRIGQGASTEAFF